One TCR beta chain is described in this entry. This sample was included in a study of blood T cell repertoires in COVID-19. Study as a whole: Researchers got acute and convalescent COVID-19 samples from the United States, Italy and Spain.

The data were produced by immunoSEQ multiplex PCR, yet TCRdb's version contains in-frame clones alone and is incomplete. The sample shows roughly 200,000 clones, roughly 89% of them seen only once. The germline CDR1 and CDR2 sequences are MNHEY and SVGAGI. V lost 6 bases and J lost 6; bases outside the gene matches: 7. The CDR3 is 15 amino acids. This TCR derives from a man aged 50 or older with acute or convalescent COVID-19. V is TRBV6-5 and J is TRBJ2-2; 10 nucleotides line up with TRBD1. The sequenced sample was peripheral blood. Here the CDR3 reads CASRTRDRGAGELFF. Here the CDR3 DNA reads TGTGCCAGCAGGACCCGGGACAGGGGTGCCGGGGAGCTGTTTTTT.